The clone carrying this T cell receptor beta chain was seen many times. Its target is unknown. The record originates from a study of T cells in Graves' hyperthyroidism and ophthalmopathy. Duration under 3 months, a NOSPECS grade of at least 4, and a Clinical Activity Score of at least 3 characterized the ophthalmopathy patients. Any patient presenting with uncontrolled infection, other autoimmune disease, pregnancy or lactation was left out. Regions amplified from RNA transcripts were the TCR beta CDR3 regions. TCR CDR3 underwent first-round RT-PCR with the HTBI primer set. TCRdb re-analysed the multiplex PCR reads in MiXCR, keeping a single row per CDR3 protein. The sample has roughly 600,000 distinct CDR3 sequences; more than 12% are singletons. Germline CDR1 and CDR2: MNHEY and SMNVEV (reference sequence). V gave up 0 bases and J gave up 4 bases; unmatched junction bases: 5. The CDR3 runs to 16 residues.

The study's findings and limits: Among clonotypes expanded in thyroid above 0.001, most were also found in blood.

This receptor was identified in a woman aged 50 to 65 with Graves' ophthalmopathy. The chain has TRBV27 and TRBJ1-1; 10 bases fit TRBD1. Sequenced: blood. CDR3 coding DNA: TGTGCCAGCAGTTTATCCGGGACAGGGGTGGGCACTGAAGCTTTCTTT. Its protein is CASSLSGTGVGTEAFF.